The source of this T cell receptor beta chain is a study of PD-L1 blockade in urothelial cancer. Findings of the study overall: A below-median TCR clonality in blood before treatment predicted better survival. Durable-benefit patients expanded tumor-associated blood clones more at 3 weeks.

A total of 1 to 8 samples per patient were collected pretreatment and on-treatment. This CDR3 comprises 13 residues. The germline V gene has CDR1 SGDLS and CDR2 YYNGEE. Between the trimmed V and J ends, which lost 4 bases and 8 bases, there was a span of 15 bases. Points on this clone: As yet, its antigen is unknown.

Spike-ins of synthetic TCR analog templates went into each PCR. Data came from immunoSEQ multiplex PCR; TCRdb stores just in-frame clones and leaves some out. Here the sample spans 20,000 to 25,000 clones, approximately 88% being singletons. The TCR was taken from a man in his fifties with urothelial cancer. The V and J genes are TRBV9 and TRBJ1-2; D perhaps matches TRBD1 (5 bases). Sequenced here: PBMCs, sampled around atezolizumab (anti-PD-L1) treatment. This CDR3 is CASSQGQGRGYTF. The CDR3 DNA sequence: TGTGCCAGCAGCCAAGGGCAGGGAAGGGGCTACACCTTC.